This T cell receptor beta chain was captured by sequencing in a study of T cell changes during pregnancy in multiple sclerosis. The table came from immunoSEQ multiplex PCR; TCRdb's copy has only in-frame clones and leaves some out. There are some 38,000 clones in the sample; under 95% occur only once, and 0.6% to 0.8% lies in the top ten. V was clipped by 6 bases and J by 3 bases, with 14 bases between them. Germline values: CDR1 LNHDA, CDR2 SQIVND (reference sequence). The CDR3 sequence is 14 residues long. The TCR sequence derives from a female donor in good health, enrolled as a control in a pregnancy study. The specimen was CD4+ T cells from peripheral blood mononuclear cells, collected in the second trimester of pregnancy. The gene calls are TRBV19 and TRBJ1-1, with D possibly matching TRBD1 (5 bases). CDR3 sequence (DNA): TGTGCCAGTAGAGAAAGGGGTGGGGACACTGAAGCTTTCTTT. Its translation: CASRERGGDTEAFF. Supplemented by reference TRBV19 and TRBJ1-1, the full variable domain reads DGGITQSPKYLFRKEGQNVTLSCEQNLNHDAMYWYRQDPGQGLRLIYYSQIVNDFQKGDIAEGYSVSREKKESFPLTVTSAQKNPTAFYLCASRERGGDTEAFFGQGTRLTVV.